This T cell receptor beta chain was sequenced in a study of beta chain features in type 1 diabetes. Study results and limitations: Shortening that was moderate but significant affected the TCRB CDR3s of Type 1 diabetes patients in all four CD4+ subsets.

The V segment lost 5 bases and the J segment 5 bases; nucleotides outside the gene matches: 12. The germline CDR1 and CDR2 sequences are SGHRS and YFSETQ. The CDR3 totals 15 residues. Isolation of CD4+ naive, central memory, regulatory and stem cell-like memory cells was achieved by sorting via CD45RO/CCR7/CD25/CD127/CD95/CD27. A note on this clone: The antigen is unknown.

Reverse transcription of all isolated RNA meant that expressed TCRB transcripts were sequenced. Assay used: immunoSEQ multiplex PCR; TCRdb lists only in-frame clones, some missing. This sample has 300,000 to 350,000 clones, with about 13% found just once. The genes are TRBV5-1 and TRBJ2-5; 7 nucleotides align to TRBD1. Sequencing input: naive CD4+ T cells from blood. The TCR sequence derives from a woman aged 18-35 years with type 1 diabetes. CDR3: CASRKARGSAETQYF. The CDR3 nucleotides read TGCGCCAGCAGGAAGGCCAGGGGGAGTGCGGAGACCCAGTACTTC. The full variable domain, completed using reference TRBV5-1 and TRBJ2-5, is KAGVTQTPRYLIKTRGQQVTLSCSPISGHRSVSWYQQTPGQGLQFLFEYFSETQRNKGNFPGRFSGRQFSNSRSEMNVSTLELGDSALYLCASRKARGSAETQYFGPGTRLLVL.